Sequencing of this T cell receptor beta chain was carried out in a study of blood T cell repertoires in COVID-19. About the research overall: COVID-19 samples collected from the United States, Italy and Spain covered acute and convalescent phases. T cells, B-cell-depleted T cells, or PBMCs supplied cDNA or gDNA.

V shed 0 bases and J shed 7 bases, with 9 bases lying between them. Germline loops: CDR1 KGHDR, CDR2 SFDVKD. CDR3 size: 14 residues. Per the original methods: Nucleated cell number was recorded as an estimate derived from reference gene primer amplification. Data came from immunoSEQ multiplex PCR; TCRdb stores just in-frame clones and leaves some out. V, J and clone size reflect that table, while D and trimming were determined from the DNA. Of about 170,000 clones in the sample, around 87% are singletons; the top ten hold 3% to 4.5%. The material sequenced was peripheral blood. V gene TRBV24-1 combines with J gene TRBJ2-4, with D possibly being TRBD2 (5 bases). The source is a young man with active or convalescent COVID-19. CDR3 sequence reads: CATSDLQSGNIQYF. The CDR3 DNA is TGTGCCACCAGTGATTTGCAATCGGGGAACATTCAGTACTTC.